Listed below are T cell receptor beta chains from one sample, sequenced in a study of monozygotic twins with inflammatory bowel disease. TCRdb reprocessed the 5' RACE reads, keeping one entry per CDR3 protein, no DNA. With some 160,000 distinct CDR3 sequences in the sample, the ten largest clones hold less than 7.5%. Sequencing used blood. These TCRs come from a human donor with ulcerative colitis or Crohn's disease, or a healthy co-twin of an affected twin (not recorded which). CDR3s include the opening cysteine and the closing phenylalanine or tryptophan. Each record gives: CDR3 protein, V gene, J gene.

CSAIGTGRDYGYTF	TRBV29-1	TRBJ1-2
CASSYPRTGGGSNQPQHF	TRBV6-5	TRBJ1-5
CAWSVIPYEQYF	TRBV30	TRBJ2-7
CASSPPRQGYDTQYF	TRBV6-2/TRBV6-3	TRBJ2-3
CASSSRGWDEKLFF	TRBV14	TRBJ1-4
CASSSPADTQYF	TRBV7-2	TRBJ2-3
CVTVGTYEQYF	TRBV6-5	TRBJ2-7
CASSLDRVSYNEQFF	TRBV5-6	TRBJ2-1
CASSLGGSWPRTEAFF	TRBV5-1	TRBJ1-1
CASKGAGESEQFF	TRBV28	TRBJ2-1
CSARAPGQPLYEQYF	TRBV20-1	TRBJ2-7
CASSEVGNTEAFF	TRBV7-6	TRBJ1-1
CAISLAGGAKTQYF	TRBV10-3	TRBJ2-5
CASSTRTGANTEAFF	TRBV28	TRBJ1-1
CASSSEFHSNQPQHF	TRBV4-3	TRBJ1-5
CASSPHGPKGDQPQHF	TRBV28	TRBJ1-5
CATSDLGTGPRGTQYF	TRBV24-1	TRBJ2-5
CSAPTSGLSYEQYF	TRBV20-1	TRBJ2-7
CASSLFMENSPLHF	TRBV27	TRBJ1-6
CASSLDPLLAGAFEQFF	TRBV5-1	TRBJ2-1
CSARVDRASNYGYTF	TRBV20-1	TRBJ1-2
CSSSRPATNEKLFF	TRBV20-1	TRBJ1-4
CSARGGGGSSYEQYF	TRBV20-1	TRBJ2-7
CASREDASTDTQYF	TRBV5-1	TRBJ2-3
CASSLAGRGDPYEQYF	TRBV7-9	TRBJ2-7
CASSSGHANTEAFF	TRBV12-3/TRBV12-4	TRBJ1-1
CSVERAGTQNEQFF	TRBV29-1	TRBJ2-1
CASSSGTGLQETQYF	TRBV5-1	TRBJ2-5
CASSQGGGSSPLHF	TRBV3-1	TRBJ1-6
CASSLGGAGDGLTGELFF	TRBV28	TRBJ2-2
CASSLALSSQAGPKETQYF	TRBV7-2	TRBJ2-5
CASSPPGPFPEQYF	TRBV5-1	TRBJ2-7
CSAPGLSSTDTQYF	TRBV20-1	TRBJ2-3
CSATGLAVNNEQFF	TRBV20-1	TRBJ2-1
CASSGPGLAGGREQFF	TRBV5-6	TRBJ2-1
CSASLGPYGYTF	TRBV20-1	TRBJ1-2
CASSLISGRDTQYF	TRBV5-1	TRBJ2-3
CASSNTQGADQETQYF	TRBV2	TRBJ2-5
CASSLGPGMGYEQYF	TRBV12-3/TRBV12-4	TRBJ2-7
CASSSRQGAYNEQFF	TRBV6-5	TRBJ2-1
CASSLTSANEQFF	TRBV7-9	TRBJ2-1
CSASLQGASSGAFF	TRBV20-1	TRBJ1-1
CSADDRVDGYTF	TRBV20-1	TRBJ1-2
CSAMGAWEAFF	TRBV20-1	TRBJ1-1
CAIGSGIGTGELFF	TRBV10-3	TRBJ2-2